The 18 T cell receptor beta chains given below trace back to one sample, sequenced in a study of blood T cell repertoires in COVID-19. Produced via immunoSEQ multiplex PCR; TCRdb's table is partial and in-frame only. This sample has more than 70,000 clones; 85% to 90% occur once, and the top ten carry 3.5% to 4%. Sequenced: peripheral blood. These receptor sequences come from a man aged 60-69 years with acute or convalescent COVID-19.

V and J are TRBV3-1 (or the pseudogene TRBV3-2) and TRBJ2-5, with D uncertain. The CDR3 has 15 residues. Between the trimmed V and J ends, which lost 1 base and 1 base, there was a span of 10 bases. Germline loops: CDR1 LGHDT, CDR2 YNNKEL (reference sequence). CDR3 sequence: CASSQAPVPQETQYF. In DNA, the CDR3 is TGTGCCAGCAGCCAAGCCCCGGTTCCCCAAGAGACCCAGTACTTC.

Points on this clone: An end of the junction differs from the germline gene, which may be a read error. CDR3 coding DNA: TGTGCCAGTAGCATAGACCCGCGTAGCGACGAGCAGTACTTC. It translates to CASSIDPRSDEQYF. The chain combines TRBV19 with TRBJ2-7; a possible D gene is TRBD2 (5 bases). CDR1 and CDR2 (germline): LNHDA, SQIVND (reference sequence). This CDR3 contains 14 residues.

This chain links TRBV6-5 with TRBJ2-2; 10 nucleotides line up with TRBD2. Unmatched junction bases numbered 1, after V lost 5 bases and J lost 1 base. Germline assignment: CDR1 MNHEY and CDR2 SVGAGI. This CDR3 has 15 residues. CDR3 nucleotide sequence: TGTGCCAGCAGTCGACTAGCGGGGAACACCGGGGAGCTGTTTTTT. It specifies CASSRLAGNTGELFF.

This rearrangement joins TRBV6-1 to TRBJ2-5; 10 bases agree with TRBD1. Germline loops: CDR1 MNHNS, CDR2 SASEGT. Trimming at V came to 4 bases and at J to 3 bases, leaving 20 bases not matched to a gene. The CDR3 totals 20 residues. The CDR3 bases are TGTGCCAGCAGTGGTTGGGACAGGGGTTTTTTCGGCGGGACGAAAGAGACCCAGTACTTC. It yields the protein CASSGWDRGFFGGTKETQYF.

This rearrangement joins TRBV19 to TRBJ1-5; 8 bases fit TRBD1. Trimming at V came to 8 bases and at J to 5 bases, leaving 8 bases not matched to a gene. Per the germline V gene, CDR1 is LNHDA and CDR2 is SQIVND (reference sequence). This CDR3 region has 14 residues. DNA of the CDR3: TGTGCCAGTCGGACAGGGTTTGGGTATCAGCCCCAGCATTTT. Protein sequence: CASRTGFGYQPQHF.

About this clone itself: A junction end diverges from the germline sequence, so it may reflect a read error. This chain joins TRBV5-1 and TRBJ2-7, with 7 bases matching TRBD1. Germline-derived CDR1 and CDR2 are SGHRS and YFSETQ. CDR3 size: 15 residues. DNA of the CDR3: TGCGCCAGCAGTTTGGACAGGCTTAGCTCCTACGAGCAGTACTTC. It codes for CASSLDRLSSYEQYF.

The chain links TRBV5-1 to TRBJ1-1, with 8 bases matching TRBD1. The CDR3 has 15 residues. J gave up 5 bases and V 0 bases, and 6 bases lay outside the gene matches. The germline V gene encodes CDR1 SGHRS and CDR2 YFSETQ. CDR3 nucleotide sequence: TGCGCCAGCAGCTTGGCCGCGACAGGGGTAACTGAAGCTTTCTTT. Translated: CASSLAATGVTEAFF.

This chain connects TRBV27 to TRBJ1-5, with 7 bases fitting TRBD1. Germline CDR1 and CDR2: MNHEY and SMNVEV (reference sequence). This CDR3 has 16 residues. With V trimmed by 11 bases and J by 1 base, 14 bases remained unmatched. The CDR3 sequence is CAVGKGAVGSNQPQHF. Here the CDR3 DNA reads TGTGCCGTGGGAAAGGGGGCAGTGGGAAGCAATCAGCCCCAGCATTTT.

The chain joins TRBV29-1 to TRBJ2-7; 12 bases match TRBD2. With V trimmed by 7 bases and J by 4 bases, 5 bases remained unmatched. The germline CDR1 and CDR2 sequences are SQVTM and ANQGSEA. This CDR3 has 13 residues. The CDR3 DNA is TGCAGCGCAAGTGGGACTAGCGGGTACGAGCAGTACTTC. Amino acids: CSASGTSGYEQYF.

The rearrangement uses TRBV7-2 and TRBJ2-5; 7 nucleotides line up with TRBD2. CDR1 SGHTA and CDR2 FQGNSA come from the germline V gene. V lost 5 bases, J lost 5 bases, and 14 bases stayed unmatched. The CDR3 runs to 16 residues. This CDR3 is CASSLPAGVWIETQYF. DNA for the CDR3: TGTGCCAGCAGCCTTCCCGCGGGGGTATGGATTGAGACCCAGTACTTC.

The rearrangement uses TRBV28 and TRBJ1-1; possibly TRBD1 for D (6 bases). This CDR3 is 12 amino acids long. Trimming cost V 11 bases and J 1 base, with 11 bases left between them. Germline V gene lookup returns CDR1 MDHEN and CDR2 SYDVKM. The CDR3 bases are TGTGCCGTATACAGGGAGAACACTGAAGCTTTCTTT. As protein: CAVYRENTEAFF.

The V and J genes are TRBV7-9 and TRBJ2-2, with TRBD1 as a possible D gene (5 bases). V was pared by 0 bases and J by 7 bases, with 9 bases between. Germline CDR1 is SEHNR and CDR2 is FQNEAQ (reference sequence). CDR3 size: 14 residues. The CDR3 protein is CASSLAPQGGELFF. CDR3 coding DNA: TGTGCCAGCAGCTTAGCGCCCCAGGGCGGGGAGCTGTTTTTT.

V and J are TRBV7-5 and TRBJ2-7; the D call in the table, TRBD1, was not verified against the DNA. TRBV7-5 is a pseudogene locus. This CDR3 comprises 16 residues. The DNA of the CDR3 is TGTGTCAGAAGCTTACGGAAAGGCAGGTTTCCTTACGAGCAGTACTTC. Protein: CVRSLRKGRFPYEQYF.

The gene calls are TRBV20-1 and TRBJ2-3; D unclear. CDR3 size: 11 residues. Trimming removed 1 base from V and 6 bases from J, with 5 bases in between. Germline CDR1 is DFQATT and CDR2 is SNEGSKA (reference sequence). This CDR3 is CSARVSDTQYF. As DNA, the CDR3 is TGCAGTGCTAGAGTTAGCGATACGCAGTATTTT.

On this clone itself: Germline and junction disagree at one end, which may indicate a read error. The rearrangement uses TRBV7-7 and TRBJ2-2; D remains ambiguous. The CDR3 is 14 amino acids. Germline CDR1 reads SSHAT; CDR2 reads FNYEAQ (reference sequence). The CDR3 DNA follows: TGTGCTAGCAGCTTATTTAGGAACACCGGGGAGCTGTTTTTT. This encodes CASSLFRNTGELFF.

V and J are TRBV4-2 and TRBJ1-4, with TRBD1 matching over 9 bases. The CDR3 totals 15 residues. CDR1 is LGHNA and CDR2 is YNFKEQ in the germline V gene. J was trimmed by 7 bases and V by 0 bases; bases with no gene match: 3. The CDR3 coding sequence is TGTGCCAGCAGCCAAGAAACAGGGGGCGGTGAAAAACTGTTTTTT. Amino acids: CASSQETGGGEKLFF.

V usage is TRBV7-2 and J usage is TRBJ1-1; D not resolved. CDR1 is SGHTA, CDR2 FQGNSA, per germline. V was clipped by 4 bases and J by 4 bases, with 19 bases between them. CDR3 size: 16 residues. CDR3 loop: CASSSLSTFRGTEAFF. DNA of the CDR3: TGTGCCAGCAGCTCCCTTTCTACCTTTCGGGGCACTGAAGCTTTCTTT.

The J gene is TRBJ2-5, the V gene TRBV5-1, with 7 bases identical to TRBD1. The germline CDR1 and CDR2 sequences are SGHRS and YFSETQ. The CDR3 covers 14 residues. V lost 5 bases to trimming and J lost 4 bases; unmatched junction nucleotides: 8. CDR3 nucleotides: TGCGCCAGCAGACCGGACAGGCTGAGAGAGACCCAGTACTTC. Translating it yields CASRPDRLRETQYF.